The 14 T cell receptor beta chains below come from one sample, sequenced in a study of cytomegalovirus exposure and HLA in healthy donors. PCR primers comprised 60 Vbeta and 13 Jbeta primers. Profiling relied on immunoSEQ multiplex PCR, and the TCRdb table lists in-frame clones only, not all of them. The repertoire consists of roughly 120,000 clones, with 67% occurring once and the leading ten covering roughly 8.3%. Source material: PBMCs. These receptor sequences come from a man aged 18-30 years in good health and CMV-seropositive.

This chain joins TRBV2 and TRBJ2-7; D may be TRBD2 (7 bases). CDR1 and CDR2 from the germline V gene are SNHLY and FYNNEI. The CDR3 has 14 amino acids. The ends were cut back, 6 bases at V and 3 bases at J, with 15 bases in the middle. The CDR3 sequence: CASRKGGVYYEQYV. CDR3 nucleotide sequence: TGTGCCAGCAGGAAGGGGGGGGTATACTACGAGCAGTACGTC.

V is TRBV11-3 and J is TRBJ2-1; tentative D call: TRBD1 (6 bases). The germline CDR1 and CDR2 sequences are SGHNT and YENEEA. Trimming removed 3 bases at V and 1 base at J, with 10 bases between. This CDR3 has 15 residues. The CDR3 region is CASSFRGLSYNEQFF. Written as DNA, the CDR3 is TGTGCCAGCAGCTTCAGGGGCCTGTCCTACAATGAGCAGTTCTTC.

V gene TRBV29-1 combines with J gene TRBJ1-2; the D is unclear. There are 14 residues in the CDR3. The germline V and J ends were trimmed by 0 bases and 8 bases, with 16 bases remaining between them. Germline loops: CDR1 SQVTM, CDR2 ANQGSEA. The chain's CDR3 is CSVEDQEGVGGYTF. Here the CDR3 DNA reads TGCAGCGTTGAAGATCAAGAGGGTGTAGGGGGCTACACCTTC.

In this sample, this clone turned up once. At one end, the junction sequence differs from germline, possibly due to a read error. This chain joins TRBV5-6 and TRBJ1-1; TRBD1 is a possible D gene (6 bases). CDR1 SGHDT and CDR2 YYEEEE come from the germline V gene. The CDR3 has 14 residues. CDR3 region: CSSSLRGRNTEAFF. CDR3 in DNA: TGTTCCAGCAGCTTGAGGGGGAGGAACACTGAAGCTTTCTTT.

The J gene is TRBJ2-3, the V gene TRBV5-1, with 9 nucleotides matching TRBD2. Trimming took 1 base from V and 6 from J; bases not matched to a gene: 3. The CDR3 spans 14 residues. Germline CDR1 reads SGHRS; CDR2 reads YFSETQ. CDR3 sequence reads: CASSLWLAGDTQYF. The CDR3 DNA reads TGCGCCAGCAGCTTGTGGCTAGCGGGGGATACGCAGTATTTT. Filled out from reference TRBV5-1 and TRBJ2-3, the complete variable domain reads KAGVTQTPRYLIKTRGQQVTLSCSPISGHRSVSWYQQTPGQGLQFLFEYFSETQRNKGNFPGRFSGRQFSNSRSEMNVSTLELGDSALYLCASSLWLAGDTQYFGPGTRLTVL.

J is TRBJ1-1 and V is TRBV5-1, with 7 positions matching TRBD1. The CDR3 contains 14 residues. Germline lookup yields CDR1 SGHRS and CDR2 YFSETQ. With V trimmed by 4 bases and J by 2 bases, 5 bases remained unmatched. DNA of the CDR3: TGCGCCAGCAGCCAAGGGACAGCCAACACTGAAGCTTTCTTT. The encoded protein is CASSQGTANTEAFF.

The chain combines TRBV5-1 with TRBJ1-5; D not certain. The germline V gene encodes CDR1 SGHRS and CDR2 YFSETQ. The V end lost 4 bases, the J end lost 3 bases, and 14 bases lay between the germline ends. This CDR3 has 15 amino acids. The CDR3 DNA reads TGCGCCAGCAGCCCCGGTGGTGGTCTCAATCAGCCCCAGCATTTT. Translation: CASSPGGGLNQPQHF.

The genes are TRBV5-1 and TRBJ2-5; 8 bases agree with TRBD1. Germline assignment: CDR1 SGHRS and CDR2 YFSETQ. The CDR3 consists of 16 residues. V gave up 4 bases and J gave up 2 bases; unmatched junction bases: 10. CDR3 amino acids: CASSKPQGAIQETQYF. In DNA form, the CDR3 reads TGCGCCAGCAGCAAGCCCCAGGGGGCGATACAAGAGACCCAGTACTTC.

The V and J genes are TRBV11-2 and TRBJ2-7; TRBD1 aligns across 7 bases. Per the germline V gene, CDR1 is SGHAT and CDR2 is FQNNGV. The CDR3 is 14 amino acids. V lost 5 bases and J lost 7; bases outside the gene matches: 11. CDR3 nucleotide sequence: TGTGCCAGCAGCGCCTGGCCGGGACAGAGTGAGCAGTACGTC. It encodes CASSAWPGQSEQYV.

The rearrangement joins TRBV5-4 to TRBJ2-7; 9 nucleotides agree with TRBD1. V shed 4 bases and J 0 bases; nucleotides not matched to a gene: 5. The CDR3 covers 15 residues. From germline, CDR1 is SGHNT and CDR2 YYREEE (reference sequence). CDR3 residues: CASSPGTGLSYEQYF. The CDR3 DNA follows: TGTGCCAGCAGCCCGGGGACAGGGCTCTCCTACGAGCAGTACTTC.

The gene calls are TRBV28 and TRBJ1-2; 9 positions agree with TRBD1. The trim removed 8 bases at V and 5 bases at J, leaving 6 bases unmatched. The CDR3 has 13 residues. CDR1 is MDHEN, CDR2 SYDVKM, per germline. CDR3 bases: TGTGCCAGCCAGAATGGACAGGGGTATGGCTACACCTTC. Its translation is CASQNGQGYGYTF.

This clone was seen a few times. J is TRBJ1-2 and V is TRBV7-9; 8 positions agree with TRBD1. The junction had 4 bases not matched to a gene; V was cut back by 5 bases and J by 8 bases. Germline loops: CDR1 SEHNR, CDR2 FQNEAQ (reference sequence). This CDR3 region has 12 residues. CDR3 in amino acids: CASSAQGEGYTF. CDR3 DNA: TGTGCCAGCAGCGCACAGGGGGAGGGCTACACCTTC.

The sample holds one count of this clone. The CDR3 is CASSLVQGDEKLFF. In DNA, the CDR3 is TGTGCCAGCAGCTTAGTCCAGGGGGATGAAAAACTGTTTTTT. The V call is TRBV7-9, the J call TRBJ1-4; the match to TRBD1 covers 7 bases. Trimming removed 1 base from V and 6 bases from J; junction bases left unmatched: 2. The CDR3 covers 14 residues. CDR1 and CDR2 from the germline V gene are SEHNR and FQNEAQ (reference sequence). Full variable domain (outside the CDR3, taken from reference TRBV7-9 and TRBJ1-4): DTGVSQNPRHKITKRGQNVTFRCDPISEHNRLYWYRQTLGQGPEFLTYFQNEAQLEKSRLLSDRFSAERPKGSFSTLEIQRTEQGDSAMYLCASSLVQGDEKLFFGSGTQLSVL.

The chain combines TRBV27 with TRBJ1-1, with a tentative D call TRBD1 (6 bases). The germline V gene encodes CDR1 MNHEY and CDR2 SMNVEV (reference sequence). The CDR3 is made up of 13 amino acids. The germline V and J ends were trimmed by 5 bases and 0 bases, with 7 bases remaining between them. The CDR3 is CASSQGMNTEAFF. The CDR3 nucleotides read TGTGCCAGCAGTCAGGGGATGAACACTGAAGCTTTCTTT.